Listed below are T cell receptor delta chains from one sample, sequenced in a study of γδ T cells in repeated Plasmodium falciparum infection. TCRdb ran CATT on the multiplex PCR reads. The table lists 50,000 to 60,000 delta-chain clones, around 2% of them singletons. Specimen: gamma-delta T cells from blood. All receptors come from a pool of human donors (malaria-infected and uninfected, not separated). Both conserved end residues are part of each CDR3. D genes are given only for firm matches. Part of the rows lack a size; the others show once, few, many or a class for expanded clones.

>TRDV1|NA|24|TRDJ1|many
TGTGCTCTTGGGGAACCCGCCTTCCTACTCGCTAGGTGGTGGGGGGATACTGGCACCGATAAACTCATCTTT
CALGEPAFLLARWWGDTGTDKLIF
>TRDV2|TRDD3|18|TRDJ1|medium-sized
TGTGCCTGTGACCTCGTGGGGACTGGGGGACCCTACACCGATAAACTCATCTTT
CACDLVGTGGPYTDKLIF
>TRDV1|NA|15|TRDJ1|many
TGTGCTCTTGGGCCTACCGGGGCACGGGGGCATAAACTCATCTTT
CALGPTGARGHKLIF
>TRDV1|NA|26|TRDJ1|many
TGTGCTCTTGGGGAAGGGGTCCTTCCTAATTGGTTCATTAGTCCGCTGGGGGACCGGTACACCGATAAACTCATCTTT
CALGEGVLPNWFISPLGDRYTDKLIF
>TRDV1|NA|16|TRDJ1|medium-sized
TGTGCTCTTGGGGAACTTATCCCCCAAAAGGAGGGTAAACTCATCTTT
CALGELIPQKEGKLIF
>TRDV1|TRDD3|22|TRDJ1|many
TGTGCTCTTGGGGAACCCTTTTCCTCCACTGGGGGATACTATTATGGGCCCGATAAACTCATCTTT
CALGEPFSSTGGYYYGPDKLIF
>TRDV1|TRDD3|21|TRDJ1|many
TGTGCTCTTGTAACTGGGGGTACAGGGGGGTTAGCCAAGGGTCTCACCGATAAACTCATCTTT
CALVTGGTGGLAKGLTDKLIF
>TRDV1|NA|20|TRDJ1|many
TGTGCTCTTGGGGAAGGCCTTCATTACTACTCTCTGGGGATTGTAGATAAACTCATCTTT
CALGEGLHYYSLGIVDKLIF
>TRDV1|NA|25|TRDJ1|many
TGTGCTCTTGGGGAATTCTTCCTACCCCACTGGGGGACACTGTTTCCACCCGGCTACACCGATAAACTCATCTTT
CALGEFFLPHWGTLFPPGYTDKLIF
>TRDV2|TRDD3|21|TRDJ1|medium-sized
TGTGCCTCCCGACCGAAATACCTTTACTACTGGGGGATACGGGACACCGATAAACTCATCTTT
CASRPKYLYYWGIRDTDKLIF
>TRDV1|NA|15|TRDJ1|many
TGTGCTCTTGGGGAACGTGGGATCGGAATCGATAAACTCATCTTT
CALGERGIGIDKLIF
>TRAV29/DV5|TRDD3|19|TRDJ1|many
TGTGCAGCACGGCCGGTGAAGGGGTACTGGGGGATACAGGCCGATAAACTCATCTTT
CAARPVKGYWGIQADKLIF
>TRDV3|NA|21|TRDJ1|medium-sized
TGTGCCTTCACTACTGTACCTTACGGCAGCCCGTATCATGCTAACACCGATAAACTCATCTTT
CAFTTVPYGSPYHANTDKLIF
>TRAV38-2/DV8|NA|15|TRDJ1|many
TGTGCTTACAGGGGGACGGGGATGATTCCCGATAAACTCATCTTT
CAYRGTGMIPDKLIF
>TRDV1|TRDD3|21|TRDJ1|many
TGTGCTCTTGGGGAAGTATCCCAATGGGGGACTCACCTACTGTACACCGATAAACTCATCTTT
CALGEVSQWGTHLLYTDKLIF
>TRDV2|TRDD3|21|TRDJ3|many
TGTGCCTGTGACACGCTGGGGGATACAAGGGGGAGCTCCTGGGACACCCGACAGATGTTTTTC
CACDTLGDTRGSSWDTRQMFF
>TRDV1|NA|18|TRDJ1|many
TGTGCTCTTGGGGAACCGCTGATTTGGGATCCTAACACCGATAAACTCATCTTT
CALGEPLIWDPNTDKLIF
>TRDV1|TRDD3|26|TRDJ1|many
TGTGCTCTTGGGGCCCCCAGAGGCGTTTTCTTTTACTGGGGGATAAAGGGATACCTTCACACCGATAAACTCATCTTT
CALGAPRGVFFYWGIKGYLHTDKLIF
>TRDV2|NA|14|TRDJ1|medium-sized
TGTGCCTGTGACCAAAGGCTGGGGATCCCAGGTTCCATCTTT
CACDQRLGIPGSIF
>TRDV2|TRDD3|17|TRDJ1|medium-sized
TGTGCCTGTGACCCGGTCGGTCTGGGGGATTACACCGATAAACTCATCTTT
CACDPVGLGDYTDKLIF
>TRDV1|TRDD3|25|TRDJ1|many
TGTGCTCTTGGGGGCCCATATCACCTTCCCTACTTTTACTGGGGGATACTCGAGTACACCGATAAACTCATCTTT
CALGGPYHLPYFYWGILEYTDKLIF
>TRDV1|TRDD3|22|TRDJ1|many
TGTGCTCTTGGGACACCACGTGGCTACTCCCCCCACTGGGGGACGTACACCGATAAACTCATCTTT
CALGTPRGYSPHWGTYTDKLIF
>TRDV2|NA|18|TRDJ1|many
TGTGCCTGTGACCCCCTACAGAACGTGTTGGTAACCACCGATAAACTCATCTTT
CACDPLQNVLVTTDKLIF
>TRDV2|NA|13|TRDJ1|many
TGTGCCTGTGACCTCCTGGGCGGTACTGAACTCATCTTT
CACDLLGGTELIF
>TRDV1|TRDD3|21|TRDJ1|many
TGTGCTCTTGGGGAACTTGCCCCAAACTGGGGGACCCTAAGGTACACCGATAAACTCATCTTT
CALGELAPNWGTLRYTDKLIF
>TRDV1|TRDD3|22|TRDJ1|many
TGTGCTCTTGGGGAACTTGGGGAACGAGCTGGGGGATATGGTTCTTACACCGATAAACTCATCTTT
CALGELGERAGGYGSYTDKLIF
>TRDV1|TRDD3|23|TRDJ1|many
TGTGCTCTTGGGGAACTATCCCCTACGGGGATACGTGTTGGTGAATTCGACACCGATAAACTCATCTTT
CALGELSPTGIRVGEFDTDKLIF
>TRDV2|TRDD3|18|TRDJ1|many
TGTGCCTGTGACACCGTATCGAATGGTAGGGATACGCCAAATAAACTCATCTTT
CACDTVSNGRDTPNKLIF
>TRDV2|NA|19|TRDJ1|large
TGTGCCTGTGACACCGTCTCGGGGGGGTCCCCGAGCCACACCGATAAACTCATCTTT
CACDTVSGGSPSHTDKLIF
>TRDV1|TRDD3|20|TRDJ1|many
TGTGCTCTTGGGAACGATTTCCTACGTACCTTACTGGGGGATACGTATAGGCTCATCTTT
CALGNDFLRTLLGDTYRLIF
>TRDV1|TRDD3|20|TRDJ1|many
TGTGCTCTTGGGGGGGCAAGACCGTACTGGGGGACGGGCCGTGGCGATAAACTCATCTTT
CALGGARPYWGTGRGDKLIF
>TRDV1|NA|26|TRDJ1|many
TGTGCTCTTGGGGAGCGAATCCTTCCTACTAAACTCAGTGGGGGATGCCCCTCCACCTCCACCGATAAACTCATCTTT
CALGERILPTKLSGGCPSTSTDKLIF
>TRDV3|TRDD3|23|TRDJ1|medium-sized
TGTGCCTTTACCGGGGAGCCTCCTCCCGCTTACTGGGGGATACGCTTTTTAACCGATAAACTCATCTTT
CAFTGEPPPAYWGIRFLTDKLIF
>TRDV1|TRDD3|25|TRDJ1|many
TGTGCTCTTGGGCTTCCGCTCCCGGTGTTCGTTTACTGGGGGATGAGACGACCTGACACCGATAAACTCATCTTT
CALGLPLPVFVYWGMRRPDTDKLIF
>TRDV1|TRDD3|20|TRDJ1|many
TGTGCTCTTGGGCCTCCCACACTTCGGGGGATACGCGTCCGGGCCGATAAACTCATCTTT
CALGPPTLRGIRVRADKLIF
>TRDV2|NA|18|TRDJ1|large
TGTGCCTGTGACAGCCTCGGGGACGGACCTAAGTACACCGATAAACTCATCTTT
CACDSLGDGPKYTDKLIF
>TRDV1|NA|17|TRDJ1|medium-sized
TGTGCTCTTGGGGAACCTATAAAACGCCGTTACGCCGATAAACTCATCTTT
CALGEPIKRRYADKLIF
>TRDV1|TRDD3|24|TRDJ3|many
TGTGCTCTTGGGGGGATTCCGTACTACTGGGGGATTCTTCCTGGGTCCTGGGACACCCGACAGATGTTTTTC
CALGGIPYYWGILPGSWDTRQMFF
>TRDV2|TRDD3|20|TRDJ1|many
TGTGCCTGTGACACCGTCGGCTCTGGGGGAAGGACTGTAATATCCGATAAACTCATCTTT
CACDTVGSGGRTVISDKLIF
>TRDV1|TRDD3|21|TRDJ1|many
TGTGCTCTTGCCCTAACTCCCCCCCTGATGGGATACCCCAAAGTAGCCGATAAACTCATCTTT
CALALTPPLMGYPKVADKLIF
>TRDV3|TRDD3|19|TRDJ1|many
TGTGCCTCCCCCCTTCCTGCGCCTAACTGGGGGACGTACACCGGTAAACTCATCTTT
CASPLPAPNWGTYTGKLIF
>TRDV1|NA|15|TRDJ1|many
TGTGCTCTTGGGGAACCCAGGGTGTACACCGATAAACTCATCTTT
CALGEPRVYTDKLIF
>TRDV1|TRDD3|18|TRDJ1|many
TGTGCTCTTGGGGAACGATTGTTTGGTTACTGGGGCCCCGATAAACTCATCTTT
CALGERLFGYWGPDKLIF
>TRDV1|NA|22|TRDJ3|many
TGTGCTCTTGGGAGGGCCTTCCGTAAGGACTGGGGACACTCCTGGGACACCCGACAGATGTTTTTC
CALGRAFRKDWGHSWDTRQMFF
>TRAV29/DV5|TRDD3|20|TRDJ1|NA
TGTGCAGCAAGCCACTTCCCACGTGGGGGAGCCGGTTCCGGGACTGATAAACGCATCTTT
CAASHFPRGGAGSGTDKRIF
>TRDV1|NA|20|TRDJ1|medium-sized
TGTGCTCTTGGGGAAGGGAAGGCCTTCCTGGTCTGGGGGACACGAGATAAACTCATCTTT
CALGEGKAFLVWGTRDKLIF
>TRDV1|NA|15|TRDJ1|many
TGTGCTCTTGGGGATCCAGGGTTCTCCACCGATAAACTCATCTTT
CALGDPGFSTDKLIF
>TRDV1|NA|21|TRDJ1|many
TGTGCTCTTGGGGAACACCACACTCTACGCTACTGGGCGTCCGACACCGATAAACTCATCTTT
CALGEHHTLRYWASDTDKLIF